A selection of T cell receptor beta chains follows, all from one sample in a study of T cell responses to AZD1222 COVID-19 vaccine. The table came from immunoSEQ multiplex PCR; TCRdb's copy has only in-frame clones and leaves some out. The sample records some 120,000 clones, about 89% being singletons. The sequences come from peripheral blood, collected 28 days after the second AZD1222 dose. These receptors all stem from an adult who received the AZD1222 COVID-19 vaccine. CDR3s include the opening cysteine and the closing phenylalanine or tryptophan. The D gene is left open where the match is weak. Expanded clones get a size class; other rows say once, few or many, or leave the size out.

V gene	J gene	D gene	clone size	CDR3 DNA	CDR3 protein
TRBV5-1	TRBJ1-1	-	-	TGCGCCAGCAGCCTAGAACAGGGTAGCACTGAAGCTTTCTTT	CASSLEQGSTEAFF
TRBV4-3	TRBJ1-1	TRBD1	-	TGCGCCAGCAGCCGGGACAGGAACACTGAAGCTTTCTTT	CASSRDRNTEAFF
TRBV4-1	TRBJ1-1	-	-	TGCGCCAGCAGCGGACGAGGGAACACTGAAGCTTTCTTT	CASSGRGNTEAFF
TRBV6-5	TRBJ1-2	TRBD1	-	TGTGCCAGCAGTCCCGGGACAGGGTCTTCCTATGGCTACACCTTC	CASSPGTGSSYGYTF
TRBV29-1	TRBJ1-1	TRBD1	-	TGCAGCGTCAAGACAGGGACGATGAACACTGAAGCTTTCTTT	CSVKTGTMNTEAFF
TRBV2	TRBJ1-2	TRBD1	-	TGTGCCAGCAGTGAAAATGGACCGGGACAGGGACGGGGCACCTTC	CASSENGPGQGRGTF
TRBV20-1	TRBJ1-2	-	-	TGCAGTGCGCGCCCCCCTAGAGGCTACACCTTC	CSARPPRGYTF
TRBV6-5	TRBJ1-5	-	-	TGTGCCAGCTGGAGGGGCCGTGTGGGCAATCAGCCCCAGCATTTT	CASWRGRVGNQPQHF
TRBV7-6	TRBJ1-6	TRBD1	-	TGTGCCAGCAGCCTCGGGACAGGTGGTTCACCCCTCCACTTT	CASSLGTGGSPLHF
TRBV7-7	TRBJ2-2	-	-	TGTGCCAGCAGCTTAGGTTGGGGGAACACCGGGGAGCTGTTTTTT	CASSLGWGNTGELFF
TRBV9	TRBJ2-7	TRBD2	-	TGTGCCAGCAGCCAGACTAGCGGGAGAATCTACGAGCAGTACTTC	CASSQTSGRIYEQYF
TRBV4-2	TRBJ2-1	TRBD2	-	TGTGCCAGCAGCCCCGGGGGTCTAGCGGGGGCGCTCAATGAGCAGTTCTTC	CASSPGGLAGALNEQFF
TRBV4-1	TRBJ2-7	-	-	TGCGCCAGCAGCCAAGGCCCTAAACCCCCCTACGAGCAGTACTTC	CASSQGPKPPYEQYF
TRBV2	TRBJ1-5	TRBD1	-	TGTGCCAGCAGTCAGGGGGCGCAGGGTCAGCCCCAGCATTTT	CASSQGAQGQPQHF
TRBV7-2	TRBJ1-2	-	-	TGTGCCAGCAGCGCCCAGAGTTATGGCTACACCTTC	CASSAQSYGYTF
TRBV27	TRBJ2-2	-	-	TGTGCCAGCAGCCTTTGGGGGCAGGAGAACACCGGGGAGCTGTTTTTT	CASSLWGQENTGELFF
TRBV5-1	TRBJ2-1	-	-	TGCGCCAGCCGGGTAGCTGTCGGGGATGAGCAGTTCTTC	CASRVAVGDEQFF
TRBV5-1	TRBJ2-7	-	once	TGCGCCAGCAGCCCCTGGGGGGCCGGGGGGCCTACCTACGAGCAGTACTTC	CASSPWGAGGPTYEQYF
TRBV6-5	TRBJ1-1	-	-	TGTGCCAGCAGCGGAGGCAAGAACACTGAAGCTTTCTTT	CASSGGKNTEAFF
TRBV10-3	TRBJ2-1	TRBD2	-	TGTGCCATCAGTGAGTCTGGGACTAGCGTCCATGAGCAGTTCTTC	CAISESGTSVHEQFF
TRBV2	TRBJ2-2	-	-	TGTGCCAGCTCAGGGATCCTTACCGGGGAGCTGTTTTTT	CASSGILTGELFF
TRBV6-2/TRBV6-3	TRBJ1-2	-	-	TGTGCCAGCAGCCCTTGGGCGGTTAGGGGTGCTTATGGCTACACCTTC	CASSPWAVRGAYGYTF
TRBV19	TRBJ2-7	-	-	TGTGCCAGTAGTATACGAGGGCTTGAGCAGTACTTC	CASSIRGLEQYF
TRBV27	TRBJ2-5	-	medium-sized	TGTGCCAGCAGTTTATACAGAAGAGGAGAGACCCAGTACTTC	CASSLYRRGETQYF
TRBV7-7	TRBJ2-7	TRBD2	-	TGTGCCAGCAGCCCCGGGGGGACGGCCTACGAGCAGTACTTC	CASSPGGTAYEQYF
TRBV6-6	TRBJ1-2	-	-	TGTGCCAGCAGTAGTACTGAGAACTATGGCTACACCTTC	CASSSTENYGYTF
TRBV7-9	TRBJ2-5	-	-	TGTGCCAGCAGCTTAAGCCAGGGAAGCCAGTACTTC	CASSLSQGSQYF
TRBV28	TRBJ1-2	TRBD1	-	TGTGCCAGCAATCCGACAGGGCATGGCTACACCTTC	CASNPTGHGYTF
TRBV19	TRBJ1-1	-	-	TGTGCCAGTAGTCAGGGGCGAGAAAGGGCTTTCTTT	CASSQGRERAFF
TRBV19	TRBJ1-1	-	-	TGTGCCAGTAGTATCTCTGTTCTCCAGAACACTGAAGCTTTCTTT	CASSISVLQNTEAFF
TRBV3-1/TRBV3-2	TRBJ1-1	-	few	TGTGCCAGCAGCCAAGTGGACAGCCACACTGAAGCTTTCTTT	CASSQVDSHTEAFF
TRBV18	TRBJ2-7	TRBD1	few	TGTGCCAGCTCACCAGGACAGGAATCCTACGAGCAGTACTTC	CASSPGQESYEQYF
TRBV25-1	TRBJ1-1	-	-	TGTGCCAGCAGTGAAGTGAACACTGAAGCTTTCTTT	CASSEVNTEAFF
TRBV6-2/TRBV6-3	TRBJ2-7	TRBD1	-	TGTGCCAGCAGTCAGGGACAGGGAGGCGAGCAGTACTTC	CASSQGQGGEQYF
TRBV5-4	TRBJ2-2	-	once	TGTGCCAGCTGGGGGGGCCGGGGCACCGGGGAGCTGTTTTTT	CASWGGRGTGELFF